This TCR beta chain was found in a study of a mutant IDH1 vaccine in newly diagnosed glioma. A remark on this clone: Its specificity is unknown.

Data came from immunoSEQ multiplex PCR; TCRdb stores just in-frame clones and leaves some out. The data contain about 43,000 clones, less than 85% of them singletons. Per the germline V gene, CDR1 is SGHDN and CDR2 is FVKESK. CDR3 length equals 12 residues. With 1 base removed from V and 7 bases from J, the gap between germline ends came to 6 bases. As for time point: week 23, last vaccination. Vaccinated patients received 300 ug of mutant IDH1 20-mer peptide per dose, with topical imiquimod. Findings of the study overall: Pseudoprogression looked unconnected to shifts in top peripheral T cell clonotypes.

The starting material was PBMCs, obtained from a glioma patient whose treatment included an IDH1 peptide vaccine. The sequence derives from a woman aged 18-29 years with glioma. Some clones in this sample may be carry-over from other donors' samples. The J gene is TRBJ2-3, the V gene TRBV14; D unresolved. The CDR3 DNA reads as TGTGCCAGCAGCCAAGGGTACCATACGCAGTATTTT. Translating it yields CASSQGYHTQYF.